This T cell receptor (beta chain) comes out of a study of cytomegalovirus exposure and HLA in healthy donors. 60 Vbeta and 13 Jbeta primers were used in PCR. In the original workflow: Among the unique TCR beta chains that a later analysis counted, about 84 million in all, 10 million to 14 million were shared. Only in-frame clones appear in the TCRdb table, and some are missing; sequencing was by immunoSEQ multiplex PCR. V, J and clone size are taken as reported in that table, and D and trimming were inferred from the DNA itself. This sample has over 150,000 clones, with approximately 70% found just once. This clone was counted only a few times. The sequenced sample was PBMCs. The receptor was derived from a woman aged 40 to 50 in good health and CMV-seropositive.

CDR3 sequence reads: CSVGLRGPYNEQFF. The CDR3, as DNA: TGCAGCGTCGGCCTCAGGGGCCCCTACAATGAGCAGTTCTTC. This chain links TRBV29-1 with TRBJ2-1, with a weak D call TRBD1 (6 bases). V was trimmed by 6 bases and J by 2 bases, leaving 14 bases between them. Germline assignment: CDR1 SQVTM and CDR2 ANQGSEA. The CDR3 runs to 14 residues.